The rows below give T cell receptor beta chains drawn from one sample of a study of beta chain features in type 1 diabetes. Libraries were prepared by immunoSEQ multiplex PCR; TCRdb keeps only in-frame clonotypes and omits some of them. This sample yields about 900,000 clones, of which about a sixth are seen a single time; around 0.02% belongs to the top ten. The sequenced sample consisted of naive CD4+ T cells from blood. Every receptor here comes from a woman aged 18 to 35 in good health. The CDR3 runs from the conserved cysteine through the conserved F or W. D genes are given only for firm matches. The listing skips clone size in some rows; elsewhere it reads once, few, many or a size class.

clone_size	v_call	j_call	d_call	cdr3_aa	cdr3_nt
few	TRBV19	TRBJ1-1	-	CASVMNTEAFF	TGTGCCAGTGTCATGAACACTGAAGCTTTCTTT
few	TRBV18	TRBJ2-7	TRBD1	CASSPRAGTGADEQYF	TGTGCCAGCTCACCACGCGCCGGGACAGGGGCAGACGAGCAGTACTTC
few	TRBV19	TRBJ2-1	TRBD1	CASSIVLGTGSREQFF	TGTGCCAGTAGTATAGTTCTGGGGACAGGATCTCGTGAGCAGTTCTTC
-	TRBV19	TRBJ1-2	-	CASSPDRNYGYTF	TGTGCCAGTAGTCCTGACAGGAACTATGGCTACACCTTC
few	TRBV27	TRBJ2-7	TRBD1	CASRLRQGYEQYF	TGTGCCAGCAGACTACGACAGGGTTACGAGCAGTACTTC
few	TRBV7-2	TRBJ2-5	-	CASSLPGTQYF	TGTGCCAGCAGCTTACCAGGGACCCAGTACTTC
few	TRBV7-9	TRBJ1-5	TRBD1	CASSFDREGQPQHF	TGTGCCAGCAGCTTCGACAGGGAAGGTCAGCCCCAGCATTTT
few	TRBV7-2	TRBJ2-4	-	CASSFKGTDIQYF	TGTGCCAGCAGCTTTAAAGGGACGGACATTCAGTACTTC
-	TRBV10-3	TRBJ2-7	-	CAISDLEGRTSYEQYF	TGTGCCATCAGTGATCTGGAGGGCAGGACCTCCTACGAGCAGTACTTC
few	TRBV14	TRBJ2-7	TRBD2	CASSQVMGSGKGIYEQYF	TGTGCCAGCAGCCAAGTAATGGGGAGCGGGAAGGGCATCTACGAGCAGTACTTC
-	TRBV6-6	TRBJ2-3	-	CASSYSPGADTQYF	TGTGCCAGCAGTTACTCCCCAGGGGCAGATACGCAGTATTTT
-	TRBV28	TRBJ2-1	-	CATQASFYNEQFF	TGTGCCACCCAGGCTAGTTTCTACAATGAGCAGTTCTTC
once	TRBV11-2	TRBJ1-3	TRBD1	CASSSGLQGTDF	TGTGCCAGCAGCTCCGGTTTACAGGGGACGGATTTT
few	TRBV10-3	TRBJ2-2	TRBD2	CAISGTSGSTGELFF	TGTGCCATCAGTGGAACTAGCGGGTCCACCGGGGAGCTGTTTTTT
few	TRBV10-2	TRBJ2-1	TRBD2	CAVKGSGAYNEQFF	TGCGCCGTAAAGGGGAGCGGGGCCTACAATGAGCAGTTCTTC
-	TRBV11-2	TRBJ2-2	-	CASTIRESGELFF	TGTGCCAGCACCATTAGGGAATCCGGGGAGCTGTTTTTT
-	TRBV28	TRBJ1-1	-	CASQRSDRYTEAFF	TGTGCCAGCCAACGATCTGACAGATACACTGAAGCTTTCTTT
few	TRBV6-5	TRBJ2-7	-	CASSYSLAGGYEQYF	TGTGCCAGCAGTTATTCCCTCGCAGGCGGCTACGAGCAGTACTTC
-	TRBV5-6	TRBJ1-5	TRBD1	CASSLTRDRLHQPQHF	TGTGCCAGCAGCCTAACCCGGGACAGGTTACATCAGCCCCAGCATTTT
-	TRBV13	TRBJ2-5	-	CASSLGPNLGQETQYF	TGTGCCAGCAGCTTGGGCCCCAACCTGGGCCAAGAGACCCAGTACTTC
-	TRBV7-2	TRBJ2-7	-	CASSLAGAAYEQYF	TGTGCCAGCAGCTTAGCCGGGGCCGCCTACGAGCAGTACTTC
few	TRBV19	TRBJ1-2	-	CASSILTGLGYTF	TGTGCCAGTAGTATACTTACCGGCCTAGGCTACACCTTC
few	TRBV5-8	TRBJ2-4	-	CASSLVRVAKNIQYF	TGTGCCAGCAGCTTGGTCAGGGTGGCCAAAAACATTCAGTACTTC
-	TRBV4-3	TRBJ1-1	TRBD1	CASSQGPGGSTEAFF	TGCGCCAGCAGCCAAGGCCCAGGGGGTTCCACTGAAGCTTTCTTT
-	TRBV15	TRBJ2-2	TRBD2	CATGALAGMTGELFF	TGTGCCACCGGTGCACTAGCGGGAATGACCGGGGAGCTGTTTTTT
-	TRBV6-4	TRBJ1-1	-	CASSFTPNTEAFF	TGTGCCAGCAGTTTCACCCCGAACACTGAAGCTTTCTTT
-	TRBV6-5	TRBJ2-7	TRBD2	CASSRLAGAYNEQYF	TGTGCCAGCAGCAGACTAGCGGGAGCTTACAACGAGCAGTACTTC
few	TRBV7-6	TRBJ1-3	-	CASSFRAGAGNTIYF	TGTGCCAGCAGCTTCCGGGCAGGAGCTGGAAACACCATATATTTT
-	TRBV6-5	TRBJ1-2	-	CASSLTHLYGYTF	TGTGCCAGCAGTTTAACACACCTCTATGGCTACACCTTC
-	TRBV6-6	TRBJ2-1	TRBD2	CASLSGLAGNEQFF	TGTGCCAGCCTCTCGGGACTAGCGGGAAATGAGCAGTTCTTC
-	TRBV28	TRBJ1-3	-	CASSLPGRNLYF	TGTGCCAGCAGCCTACCTGGACGGAATTTATATTTT
few	TRBV6-6	TRBJ2-7	TRBD2	CASSSGLAREQYF	TGTGCCAGCAGTTCGGGACTAGCTCGTGAGCAGTACTTC
few	TRBV21-1	TRBJ2-2	-	CASSKKRTGVGTGELFF	TGTGCCAGCAGCAAAAAAAGGACAGGGGTTGGCACCGGGGAGCTGTTTTTT
-	TRBV6-6	TRBJ2-1	TRBD1	CASTPRGTGGDNEQFF	TGTGCCAGCACCCCACGAGGGACAGGAGGGGACAATGAGCAGTTCTTC
few	TRBV28	TRBJ2-3	-	CASSLVQTRTDTQYF	TGTGCCAGCAGTTTAGTCCAGACCCGCACAGATACGCAGTATTTT
-	TRBV9	TRBJ2-2	TRBD1	CASSVGPGDRGTGELFF	TGTGCCAGCAGCGTAGGTCCCGGAGACAGGGGAACCGGGGAGCTGTTTTTT
-	TRBV19	TRBJ1-1	-	CASSWGGVNTEAFF	TGTGCCAGTTCGTGGGGAGGGGTTAACACTGAAGCTTTCTTT
-	TRBV7-9	TRBJ2-4	-	CASSSTSLAKNIQYF	TGTGCCAGCAGCTCGACTAGTTTAGCCAAAAACATTCAGTACTTC
few	TRBV29-1	TRBJ2-1	-	CSVEPMDRTSGAFYNEQFF	TGCAGCGTTGAACCTATGGACAGGACGAGCGGGGCCTTCTACAATGAGCAGTTCTTC
many	TRBV2	TRBJ2-1	TRBD2	CASSDLGGLQFF	TGTGCCAGCAGTGATTTGGGAGGGCTGCAGTTCTTC
few	TRBV7-2	TRBJ2-7	TRBD2	CASSLVAGAGSYEQYF	TGTGCCAGCAGCTTAGTGGCGGGAGCGGGCTCCTACGAGCAGTACTTC
-	TRBV6-5	TRBJ1-2	-	CASRNAFSYGYTF	TGTGCCAGCAGAAACGCATTTAGCTATGGCTACACCTTC
-	TRBV6-6	TRBJ2-6	-	CASLGGAGANVLTF	TGTGCCAGCCTGGGGGGGGCCGGGGCCAACGTCCTGACTTTC
few	TRBV15	TRBJ1-4	-	CATMDGTTNEKLFF	TGTGCCACAATGGACGGGACAACTAATGAAAAACTGTTTTTT
few	TRBV11-2	TRBJ2-1	-	CASSLRWGAGQLYNEQFF	TGTGCCAGCAGCCTCCGTTGGGGCGCGGGGCAATTGTACAATGAGCAGTTCTTC
-	TRBV7-9	TRBJ2-5	-	CASSVGFTVGETQYF	TGTGCCAGCAGCGTGGGATTCACGGTGGGAGAGACCCAGTACTTC
-	TRBV19	TRBJ1-5	-	CASSIVHSNQPQHF	TGTGCCAGTAGTATTGTGCATAGCAATCAGCCCCAGCATTTT
-	TRBV6-6	TRBJ2-6	-	CASTPPPGANVLTF	TGTGCCAGCACCCCTCCGCCTGGGGCCAACGTCCTGACTTTC
few	TRBV29-1	TRBJ2-1	-	CSAGQSSYNEQFF	TGCAGCGCCGGACAGTCATCCTACAATGAGCAGTTCTTC
-	TRBV7-2	TRBJ2-5	TRBD2	CASSLRPSGSGETQYF	TGTGCCAGCAGCTTACGGCCTAGCGGGAGTGGAGAGACCCAGTACTTC
-	TRBV6-5	TRBJ2-5	TRBD2	CASKLAEETQYF	TGTGCCAGCAAACTAGCGGAAGAGACCCAGTACTTC
-	TRBV28	TRBJ1-2	-	CASSPSWRTAVHTF	TGTGCCAGCAGTCCCTCCTGGCGGACAGCGGTCCACACCTTC
-	TRBV5-4	TRBJ1-1	TRBD1	CASSRGQGRTEAFF	TGTGCCAGCAGCCGAGGACAGGGACGGACTGAAGCTTTCTTT